The 12 T cell receptor beta chains below all came from one sample that was sequenced in a study of T cells in Graves' hyperthyroidism and ophthalmopathy. RNA transcripts gave rise to amplified TCR beta CDR3 regions. HTBI primers were the set used in a first-round RT-PCR of the TCR CDR3. Via MiXCR, TCRdb re-called the multiplex PCR reads, giving one row per CDR3 protein. Of a few hundred thousand distinct CDR3 sequences in the sample, 12% to 15% were seen once. Sequenced material: blood. The receptors were gathered from a woman in her 40s with Graves' hyperthyroidism.

This clonotype was seen ten or more times. The rearrangement links TRBV12-3 or TRBV12-4 to TRBJ2-5; D might be TRBD1 (6 bases). Trimming took off 7 bases at V and 5 bases at J, with 17 bases between the two ends. CDR3 length: 14 amino acids. The CDR3 reads CASTTGDRRETQYF. Written as DNA, the CDR3 is TGTGCCAGCACTACGGGCGACAGGAGGGAGACCCAGTACTTC.

In its sample, this clonotype was seen many times. V usage is TRBV12-3 or TRBV12-4 and J usage is TRBJ2-1, with TRBD2 matching 9 bases. V lost 3 bases and J lost 2; bases outside the gene matches: 5. The CDR3 runs 16 residues. CDR3 residues: CASSLAGGPAYNEQFF. The CDR3 DNA sequence: TGTGCCAGCAGTTTGGCGGGAGGGCCCGCCTACAATGAGCAGTTCTTC.

This clonotype was detected many times. V usage is TRBV20-1 and J usage is TRBJ2-4; 13 bases align to TRBD2. The CDR3 loop spans 18 amino acids. Germline values: CDR1 DFQATT, CDR2 SNEGSKA (reference sequence). After removal of 0 bases from V and 4 bases from J, the junction contained 9 bases not matched to a gene. This CDR3 reads CSAREEGTSGTQKNIQYF. The CDR3 nucleotides are TGCAGTGCTAGAGAGGAGGGGACTAGCGGGACTCAGAAAAACATTCAGTACTTC.

This clonotype was counted many times. The rearrangement uses TRBV28 and TRBJ2-3; TRBD2 aligns across 15 bases. The germline V gene encodes CDR1 MDHEN and CDR2 SYDVKM. V lost 5 bases to trimming and J lost 4 bases; unmatched junction nucleotides: 10. The CDR3 extends over 18 amino acids. The CDR3 bases are TGTGCCAGCAGTCAACGGACTAGCGGGAGGGCCGAGTCAGATACGCAGTATTTT. It specifies CASSQRTSGRAESDTQYF.

V is TRBV19 and J is TRBJ1-3; TRBD1 is a possible D gene (5 bases). This CDR3 region has 15 residues. V was shortened by 2 bases and J by 0 bases, with 8 bases between the two germline ends. In germline, CDR1 is LNHDA, CDR2 SQIVND (reference sequence). For the CDR3, the DNA is TGTGCCAGTAGTATACCAGGGACCTCTGGAAACACCATATATTTT. Translated, it gives CASSIPGTSGNTIYF.

Many counts were recorded for this clonotype. This chain joins TRBV5-1 and TRBJ2-2; D may be TRBD1 or TRBD2 (5 bases each). Deletions cut 5 bases from V and 7 bases from J, with 15 bases between. In germline, CDR1 is SGHRS, CDR2 YFSETQ. This CDR3 has 14 amino acids. CDR3 coding DNA: TGCGCCAGCAGTTCAGGGCTCAGCGGCGGGGAGCTGTTTTTT. Translated: CASSSGLSGGELFF.

This clonotype was detected many times. The chain employs TRBV3-1 and TRBJ1-1; D perhaps matches TRBD1 (6 bases). V was cut by 4 bases and J by 2 bases, with 17 bases left in between. The CDR3 length is 16 residues. Germline CDR1 is LGHDT and CDR2 is YNNKEL (reference sequence). The CDR3 loop reads CASSPRDTRGNTEAFF. DNA for the CDR3: TGTGCCAGCAGCCCACGGGACACCCGAGGAAACACTGAAGCTTTCTTT.

This chain joins TRBV11-2 and TRBJ2-5, with no clear D. The CDR3 sequence is 14 residues long. The V gene's germline CDR1 is SGHAT and CDR2 FQNNGV. V lost 1 base, J lost 2 bases, and 8 bases lay in between. The CDR3 sequence: CASSLAEIQETQYF. The CDR3 DNA reads TGTGCCAGCAGCTTAGCAGAGATACAAGAGACCCAGTACTTC. Combining the CDR3 with reference TRBV11-2 and TRBJ2-5 gives the whole variable domain EAGVAQSPRYKIIEKRQSVAFWCNPISGHATLYWYQQILGQGPKLLIQFQNNGVVDDSQLPKDRFSAERLKGVDSTLKIQPAKLEDSAVYLCASSLAEIQETQYFGPGTRLLVL.

The chain has TRBV5-1 and TRBJ1-3; D unresolved. Germline V gene lookup returns CDR1 SGHRS and CDR2 YFSETQ. The CDR3 is made up of 13 amino acids. Trimming removed 1 base from V and 9 bases from J, with 11 bases in between. The CDR3 protein is CASSLSWESTIYF. CDR3 DNA: TGCGCCAGCAGCTTGTCTTGGGAGAGCACCATATATTTT.

This chain links TRBV12-3 or TRBV12-4 with TRBJ2-6; no clear D gene. Trimming took off 3 bases at V and 0 bases at J, with 9 bases between the two ends. The CDR3 contains 16 residues. For the CDR3, the DNA is TGTGCCAGCAGTTTTCCCACGAGCTCTGGGGCCAACGTCCTGACTTTC. This gives the protein CASSFPTSSGANVLTF.

The genes are TRBV20-1 and TRBJ1-1, with D possibly TRBD1 on 5 matching bases. Trimming shortened V by 1 base and J by 5 bases, and 11 bases separated the two germline ends. The germline V gene has CDR1 DFQATT and CDR2 SNEGSKA (reference sequence). The CDR3 length is 13 residues. The CDR3 spells CSARGQGITEAFF. The CDR3 nucleotides read TGCAGTGCTAGAGGCCAGGGTATTACTGAAGCTTTCTTT.

This clonotype has at least ten counts. The chain carries TRBV7-9 and TRBJ2-1; tentatively, D is TRBD2 (6 bases). Germline V gene data show CDR1 as SEHNR and CDR2 as FQNEAQ (reference sequence). This CDR3 is 16 amino acids long. The germline V and J ends were trimmed by 3 bases and 5 bases, with 17 bases remaining between them. CDR3 sequence (DNA): TGTGCCAGCAGCTTTGACGCTGGACTAACGGACAATGAGCAGTTCTTC. Translation gives CASSFDAGLTDNEQFF.